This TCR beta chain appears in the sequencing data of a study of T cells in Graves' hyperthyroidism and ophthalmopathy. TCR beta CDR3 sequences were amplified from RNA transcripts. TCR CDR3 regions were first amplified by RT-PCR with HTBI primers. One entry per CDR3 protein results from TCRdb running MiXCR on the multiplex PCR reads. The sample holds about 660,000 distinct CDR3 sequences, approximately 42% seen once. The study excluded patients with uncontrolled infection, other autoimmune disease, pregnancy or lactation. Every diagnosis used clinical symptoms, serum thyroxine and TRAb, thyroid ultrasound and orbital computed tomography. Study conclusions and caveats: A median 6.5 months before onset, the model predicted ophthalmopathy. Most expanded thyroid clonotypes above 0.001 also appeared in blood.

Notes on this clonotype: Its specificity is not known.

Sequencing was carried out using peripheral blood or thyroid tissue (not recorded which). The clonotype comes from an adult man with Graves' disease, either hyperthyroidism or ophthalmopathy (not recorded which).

The CDR3 sequence is CASSVGGATPGELFF. The DNA of the CDR3 is TGTGCCAGCAGCGTAGGGGGGGCGACGCCCGGGGAGCTGTTTTTT. V and J are TRBV9 and TRBJ2-2; D might be TRBD1 or TRBD2, each matching 6 bases. The CDR3 is 15 residues long. Germline V gene sequence: CDR1 SGDLS, CDR2 YYNGEE. The V and J ends lost 0 bases and 6 bases respectively, with 12 bases between them. Full variable domain (missing parts from reference TRBV9 and TRBJ2-2): DSGVTQTPKHLITATGQRVTLRCSPRSGDLSVYWYQQSLDQGLQFLIQYYNGEERAKGNILERFSAQQFPDLHSELNLSSLELGDSALYFCASSVGGATPGELFFGEGSRLTVL.